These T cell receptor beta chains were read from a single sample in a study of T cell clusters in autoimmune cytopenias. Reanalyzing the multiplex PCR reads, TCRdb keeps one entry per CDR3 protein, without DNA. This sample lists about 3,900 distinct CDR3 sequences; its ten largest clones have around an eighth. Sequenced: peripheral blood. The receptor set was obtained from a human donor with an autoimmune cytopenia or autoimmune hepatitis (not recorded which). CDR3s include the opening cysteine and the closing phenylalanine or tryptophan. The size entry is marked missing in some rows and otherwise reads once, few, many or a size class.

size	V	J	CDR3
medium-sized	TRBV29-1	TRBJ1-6	CSVGTGHDSPLHF
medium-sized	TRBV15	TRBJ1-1	CATSRGETAIHTEAFF
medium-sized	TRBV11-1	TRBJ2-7	CASSSRLAGAYEQYF
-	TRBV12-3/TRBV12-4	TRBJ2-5	CASSLSQGVETQYF
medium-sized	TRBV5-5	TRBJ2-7	CASSFRDRDYEQYF
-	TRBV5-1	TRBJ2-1	CASSLFLGGGGAYNEQFF
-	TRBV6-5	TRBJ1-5	CASSGQGSNQPQHF
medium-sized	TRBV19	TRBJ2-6	CASQQGDLSGANVLTF
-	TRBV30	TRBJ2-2	CAWSVGTNTGELFF
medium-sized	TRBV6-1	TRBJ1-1	CALAQGVGTEAFF
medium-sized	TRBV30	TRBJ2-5	CAWSVVSETQYF
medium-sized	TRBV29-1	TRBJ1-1	CSVDQGNTEAFF
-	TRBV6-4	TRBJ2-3	CASSDSGGATDTQYF
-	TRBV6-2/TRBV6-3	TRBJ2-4	CASSYSPEHQYF
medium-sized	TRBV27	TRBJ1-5	CASSFDGGPQHF
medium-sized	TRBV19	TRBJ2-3	CASSIGLAGKDTQYF
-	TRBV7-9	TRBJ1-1	CASSWDRAGDTEAFF
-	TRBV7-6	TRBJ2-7	CASRTERDTYEQYF
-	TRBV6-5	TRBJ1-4	CATSSVGQINKKLFF
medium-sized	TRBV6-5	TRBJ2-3	CASSNLAGAGTDTQYF
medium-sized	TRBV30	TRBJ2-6	CAWSSDIVFSGANVLTF
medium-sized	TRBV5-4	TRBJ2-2	CASSPPREANTGELFF
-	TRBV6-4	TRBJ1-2	CASSDRRPNRGNGYTF
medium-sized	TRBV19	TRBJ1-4	CASSLTGGTNEKLFF
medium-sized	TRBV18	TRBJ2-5	CASSPSLAQETQYF
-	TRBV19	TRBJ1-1	CASSIVREKTEAFF
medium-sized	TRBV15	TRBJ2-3	CATSRDLRLGVADTQYF
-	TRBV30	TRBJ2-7	CAWSRKAGTVSYEQYF
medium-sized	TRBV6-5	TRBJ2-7	CASSPRTGVEQYF
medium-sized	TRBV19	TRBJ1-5	CASSIDRSFNQPQHF
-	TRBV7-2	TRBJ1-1	CASSPRTGLTEAFF
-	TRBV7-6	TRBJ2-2	CASSPGINTGELFF
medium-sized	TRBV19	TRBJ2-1	CASSMAGSWNEQFF
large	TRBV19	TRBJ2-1	CASSMTSGDYNEQFF
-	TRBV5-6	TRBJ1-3	CASRPLDSSGNTIYF
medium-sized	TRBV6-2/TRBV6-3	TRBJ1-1	CASSYSTGEAFF
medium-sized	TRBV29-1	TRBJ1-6	CSVAGTGDSPLHF
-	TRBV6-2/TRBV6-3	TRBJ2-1	CASTGHSGLYNEQFF
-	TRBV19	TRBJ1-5	CASSIPGDQPQHF
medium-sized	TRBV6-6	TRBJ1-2	CASSYSGDAGNYGYTF
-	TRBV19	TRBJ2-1	CATRIRQGINNEQFF
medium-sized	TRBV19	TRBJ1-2	CASSITLEGAGGYTF
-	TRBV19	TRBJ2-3	CASKKFPPTSTDTQYF
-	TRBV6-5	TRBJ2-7	CASSYSRSLAGTYEQYF
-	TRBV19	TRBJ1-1	CASSPTGRVVGNTEAFF
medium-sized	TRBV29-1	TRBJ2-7	CSGGGQGYEQYF
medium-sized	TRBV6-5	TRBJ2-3	CASSYGGGTDTQYF
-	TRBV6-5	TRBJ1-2	CASSFRPYGYTF